The following is a TCR beta chain sequence with its context. What it binds is not known. Other DNA sequences in the same sample also yield this CDR3. The sample belongs to a study of shared clonotypes between healthy human individuals. Study overall: Three plates were used per donor for CD4 naive, three for CD4 memory, two for CD8 naive and one for CD8 memory. Study conclusions and caveats: Among donors, sharing of clonotypes was expected to be affected by sequencing depth.

Methods used by the authors: Because ImmunoSEQ provided only junction sequences with no quality scores, the filtering differed. Clones were sequenced by immunoSEQ multiplex PCR, and TCRdb holds only the in-frame ones, with some missing. The V and J calls and the clone size are those of that table, but D and trimming were determined from the DNA. The sample has millions of clones; approximately 94% are singletons. This CDR3 contains 12 residues. V was pared by 0 bases and J by 7 bases, with 4 bases between. CDR1 SGHDT and CDR2 YYEEEE come from the germline V gene. CD45RO-negative cells were positively selected for CCR7, leaving out terminally differentiated effector memory CD45RA+ cells.

The chain carries TRBV5-6 and TRBJ2-2; the D is unclear. This TCR came from a man aged 18 to 35 in good health. Sample: naive CD8+ T cells sorted from blood. In DNA form, the CDR3 reads TGTGCCAGCAGCTTGGACAGCGGGGAGCTGTTTTTT. Translating it yields CASSLDSGELFF.